The 17 T cell receptor beta chains presented below share a single source sample, sequenced in a study of OX40 agonist ivuxolimab in advanced cancers. The method was immunoSEQ multiplex PCR; TCRdb's version includes in-frame clones alone and lacks a portion of them. Of about 69,000 clones listed, over 75% were seen once; the top ten hold 6.5%. This specimen consisted of CD4+ or CD8+ T cells sorted from blood, obtained in a trial of the OX40 agonist ivuxolimab. The receptor source for this set is an adult with an advanced solid tumor such as melanoma, head and neck, liver or kidney cancer.

V gene TRBV7-9 combines with J gene TRBJ1-2; unclear D gene. Germline V CDR1 and CDR2: SEHNR, FQNEAQ (reference sequence). The V gene lost 5 bases and the J gene lost 1 base, with 14 bases spanning the gap. This CDR3 has 15 residues. The CDR3 reads CASSAEAGFNYGYTF. CDR3 DNA: TGTGCCAGCAGCGCCGAAGCGGGGTTTAACTATGGCTACACCTTC.

This clone was recorded a few times. The J gene is TRBJ1-3, the V gene TRBV7-2, with D perhaps matching TRBD1 (5 bases). CDR3 size: 16 residues. Germline CDR1 reads SGHTA; CDR2 reads FQGNSA. V was pared by 5 bases and J by 2 bases, with 16 bases between. The CDR3 sequence is CASSLWGESPGNTIYF. CDR3 nucleotide sequence: TGTGCCAGCAGCCTTTGGGGGGAGAGTCCTGGAAACACCATATATTTT.

The chain couples TRBV11-2 to TRBJ2-1; D unclear. Germline values: CDR1 SGHAT, CDR2 FQNNGV. This CDR3 has 13 amino acids. The V and J ends lost 5 bases and 4 bases respectively, with 9 bases between them. The DNA of the CDR3 is TGTGCCAGCAGCCCGCCGGCTTACAATGAGCAGTTCTTC. Protein product: CASSPPAYNEQFF.

The V call is TRBV4-2, the J call TRBJ1-4; weak D call: TRBD1 (6 bases). The CDR3 totals 16 residues. Germline V gene sequence: CDR1 LGHNA, CDR2 YNFKEQ. V lost 3 bases and J 8 bases, leaving 19 bases between the germline ends. The CDR3 spells CASSHASGGGGEKLFF. The CDR3 nucleotides read TGTGCCAGCAGCCATGCATCGGGGGGCGGAGGAGAAAAACTGTTTTTT.

V gene TRBV5-6 combines with J gene TRBJ1-1; maybe TRBD1 (5 bases). CDR3 length: 14 residues. V was shortened by 4 bases and J by 0 bases, with 10 bases between the two germline ends. Germline V CDR1 and CDR2: SGHDT, YYEEEE. The DNA of the CDR3 is TGTGCCAGCAGCGAGGACATCATGAACACTGAAGCTTTCTTT. Its protein product is CASSEDIMNTEAFF.

The rearrangement joins TRBV27 to TRBJ2-2; 13 nucleotides match TRBD2. The J segment lost 1 base and the V segment lost 5 bases, leaving 4 bases of the junction unmatched. Germline V gene lookup returns CDR1 MNHEY and CDR2 SMNVEV (reference sequence). The CDR3 contains 17 residues. CDR3 DNA sequence: TGTGCCAGCAGTCCGACTAGCGGGGGGCTGAACACCGGGGAGCTGTTTTTT. This encodes CASSPTSGGLNTGELFF.

The chain links TRBV7-9 to TRBJ2-7, with 9 bases matching TRBD1. From germline, CDR1 is SEHNR and CDR2 FQNEAQ (reference sequence). The CDR3 contains 15 residues. J gave up 3 bases and V 5 bases, and 8 bases lay outside the gene matches. Written as DNA, the CDR3 is TGTGCCAGCAGCCCCGGACAGGGGCAAGTCTACGAGCAGTACTTC. It encodes CASSPGQGQVYEQYF. Full variable domain (missing parts from reference TRBV7-9 and TRBJ2-7): DTGVSQNPRHKITKRGQNVTFRCDPISEHNRLYWYRQTLGQGPEFLTYFQNEAQLEKSRLLSDRFSAERPKGSFSTLEIQRTEQGDSAMYLCASSPGQGQVYEQYFGPGTRLTVT.

The chain combines TRBV12-5 with TRBJ1-5; D is ambiguous. The V end lost 2 bases, the J end lost 5 bases, and 7 bases lay between the germline ends. Germline-derived CDR1 and CDR2 are LGHNT and FRNRAP. This CDR3 is built from 13 residues. The CDR3 here is CASGLFGHQPQHF. In nucleotides, the CDR3 is TGTGCTAGTGGTTTGTTCGGGCATCAGCCCCAGCATTTT.

The V call is TRBV10-3, the J call TRBJ2-2; 8 positions match TRBD1. V gave up 1 base and J gave up 6 bases; unmatched junction bases: 10. The CDR3 extends over 17 amino acids. Germline assignment: CDR1 ENHRY and CDR2 SYGVKD. The CDR3 loop reads CAISEFVLQGAPGELFF. CDR3 coding DNA: TGTGCCATCAGTGAGTTCGTGTTGCAGGGGGCGCCCGGGGAGCTGTTTTTT.

This chain joins TRBV2 and TRBJ2-3; 12 bases are shared with TRBD2. The germline V gene encodes CDR1 SNHLY and CDR2 FYNNEI. This CDR3 region has 17 residues. Trimming cost V 6 bases and J 7 bases; bases outside gene matches: 14. This chain's CDR3 is CASSVTKTSGGGNTQYF. CDR3 sequence (DNA): TGTGCCAGCAGCGTAACTAAGACTAGCGGGGGAGGGAATACGCAGTATTTT.

The rearrangement uses TRBV7-6 and TRBJ2-7; TRBD1 matches at 10 bases. The CDR3 is 12 residues long. V lost 4 bases and J lost 12; bases outside the gene matches: 6. Germline V CDR1 and CDR2: SGHVS, FNYEAQ. The CDR3 coding sequence is TGTGCCAGCAGCTCGGGACAGGGGTGGCTGTACTTC. Translation gives CASSSGQGWLYF.

The chain joins TRBV5-6 to TRBJ1-5; 7 nucleotides match TRBD1. CDR1 and CDR2 (germline): SGHDT, YYEEEE. There are 16 residues in the CDR3. With 2 bases clipped from V and 9 bases from J, the junction kept 14 bases outside the gene matches. The CDR3 nucleotides read TGTGCCAGCAGCTTAACTGCAGGGGGAGGGGTTTGGCCCCAGCATTTT. This translates into CASSLTAGGGVWPQHF.

This clone appeared a single time. The chain couples TRBV7-9 to TRBJ2-2; D may be TRBD2 (6 bases). This CDR3 is built from 15 residues. Germline-derived CDR1 and CDR2 are SEHNR and FQNEAQ (reference sequence). The V end lost 3 bases, the J end lost 4 bases, and 12 bases lay between the germline ends. CDR3 bases: TGTGCCAGCAGCTTTGCAGAGGGACTCACCGGGGAGCTGTTTTTT. This codes for CASSFAEGLTGELFF.

The chain links TRBV27 to TRBJ2-7, with D possibly TRBD1 on 6 matching bases. Germline assignment: CDR1 MNHEY and CDR2 SMNVEV (reference sequence). The CDR3 has 15 amino acids. V was pared by 5 bases and J by 1 base, with 15 bases between. For the CDR3, the DNA is TGTGCCAGCAGTACCGGGACAACAAGATCCTACGAGCAGTACTTC. Encoded protein: CASSTGTTRSYEQYF.

The chain employs TRBV27 and TRBJ1-1; maybe TRBD1 (6 bases). Germline values: CDR1 MNHEY, CDR2 SMNVEV (reference sequence). V lost 3 bases to trimming and J lost 8 bases, with 31 bases between them. CDR3 length: 19 amino acids. CDR3 sequence: CASSFYPPPGPTGDGEAFF. The CDR3 bases are TGTGCCAGCAGTTTTTATCCCCCTCCGGGACCGACAGGCGACGGGGAAGCTTTCTTT.

The DNA for the CDR3 is TGCGCCAGCAGCCAAGATATGGGTGGACAGAGCGTCGTCTACGAGCAGTACTTC. Amino acid sequence: CASSQDMGGQSVVYEQYF. The V and J genes are TRBV4-3 and TRBJ2-7; D may be TRBD1 (6 bases). Germline-derived CDR1 and CDR2 are LGHNA and YSLEER. Trimming took 0 bases from V and 3 from J, leaving 21 bases between them. The CDR3 has 18 amino acids.

The chain uses TRBV30 and TRBJ2-1; tentative D call: TRBD2 (6 bases). The germline V gene encodes CDR1 GTSNPN and CDR2 SVGIG (reference sequence). The length of the CDR3 is 15 residues. Trimming left V 1 base short and J 3 bases short, with 13 bases between. CDR3: CAWSARGSIYNEQFF. The CDR3, as DNA: TGTGCCTGGAGTGCTCGGGGGTCGATCTACAATGAGCAGTTCTTC.